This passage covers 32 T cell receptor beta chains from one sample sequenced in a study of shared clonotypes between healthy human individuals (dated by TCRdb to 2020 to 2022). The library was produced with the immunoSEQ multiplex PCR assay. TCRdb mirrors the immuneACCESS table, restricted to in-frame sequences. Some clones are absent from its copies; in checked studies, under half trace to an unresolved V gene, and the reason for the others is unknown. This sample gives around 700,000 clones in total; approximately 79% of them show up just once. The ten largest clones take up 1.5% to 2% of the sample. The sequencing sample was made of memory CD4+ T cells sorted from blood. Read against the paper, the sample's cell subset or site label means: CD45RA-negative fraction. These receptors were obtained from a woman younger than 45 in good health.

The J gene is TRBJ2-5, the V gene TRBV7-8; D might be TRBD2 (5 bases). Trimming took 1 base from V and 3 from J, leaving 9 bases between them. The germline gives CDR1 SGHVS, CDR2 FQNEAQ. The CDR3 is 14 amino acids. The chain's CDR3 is CASSLDDGEETQYF. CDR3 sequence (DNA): TGTGCCAGCAGCTTAGATGACGGGGAAGAGACCCAGTACTTC.

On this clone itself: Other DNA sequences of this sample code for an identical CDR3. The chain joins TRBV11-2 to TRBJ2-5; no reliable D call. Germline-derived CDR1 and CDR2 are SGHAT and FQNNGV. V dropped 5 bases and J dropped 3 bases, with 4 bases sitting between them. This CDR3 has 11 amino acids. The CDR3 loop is CASSPKETQYF. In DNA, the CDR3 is TGTGCCAGCAGCCCAAAAGAGACCCAGTACTTC.

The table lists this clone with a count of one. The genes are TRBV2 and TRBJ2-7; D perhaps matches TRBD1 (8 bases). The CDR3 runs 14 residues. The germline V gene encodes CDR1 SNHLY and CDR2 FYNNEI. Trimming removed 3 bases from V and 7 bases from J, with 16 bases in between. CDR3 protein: CASSDSNRGGEQYF. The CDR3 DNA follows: TGTGCCAGCAGTGATAGTAACAGGGGGGGAGAGCAGTACTTC.

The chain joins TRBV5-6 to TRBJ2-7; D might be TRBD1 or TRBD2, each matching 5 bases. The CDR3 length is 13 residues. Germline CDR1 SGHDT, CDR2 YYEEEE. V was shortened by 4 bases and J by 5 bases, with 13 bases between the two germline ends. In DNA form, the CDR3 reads TGTGCCAGCAGCCTGGTTGGGGACGACGAGCAGTACTTC. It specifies CASSLVGDDEQYF. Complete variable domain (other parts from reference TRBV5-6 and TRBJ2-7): DAGVTQSPTHLIKTRGQQVTLRCSPKSGHDTVSWYQQALGQGPQFIFQYYEEEERQRGNFPDRFSGHQFPNYSSELNVNALLLGDSALYLCASSLVGDDEQYFGPGTRLTVT.

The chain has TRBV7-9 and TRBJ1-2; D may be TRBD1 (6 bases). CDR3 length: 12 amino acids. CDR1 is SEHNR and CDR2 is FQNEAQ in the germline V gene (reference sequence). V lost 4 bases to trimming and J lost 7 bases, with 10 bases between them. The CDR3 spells CASSSQTGGYTF. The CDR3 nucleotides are TGTGCCAGCAGCTCACAGACAGGTGGCTACACCTTC.

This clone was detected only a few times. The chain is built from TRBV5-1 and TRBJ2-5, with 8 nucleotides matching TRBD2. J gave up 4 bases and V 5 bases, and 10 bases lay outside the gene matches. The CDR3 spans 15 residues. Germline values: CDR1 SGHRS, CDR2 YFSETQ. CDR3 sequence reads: CASRRVNAGGETQYF. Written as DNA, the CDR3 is TGCGCCAGCAGAAGGGTAAACGCGGGAGGAGAGACCCAGTACTTC.

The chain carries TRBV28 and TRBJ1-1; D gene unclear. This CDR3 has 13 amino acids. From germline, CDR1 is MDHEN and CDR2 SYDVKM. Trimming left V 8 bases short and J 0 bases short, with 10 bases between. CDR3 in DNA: TGTGCCAGCGGCAACGGATTGAACACTGAAGCTTTCTTT. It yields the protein CASGNGLNTEAFF. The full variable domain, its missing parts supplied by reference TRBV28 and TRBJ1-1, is DVKVTQSSRYLVKRTGEKVFLECVQDMDHENMFWYRQDPGLGLRLIYFSYDVKMKEKGDIPEGYSVSREKKERFSLILESASTNQTSMYLCASGNGLNTEAFFGQGTRLTVV.

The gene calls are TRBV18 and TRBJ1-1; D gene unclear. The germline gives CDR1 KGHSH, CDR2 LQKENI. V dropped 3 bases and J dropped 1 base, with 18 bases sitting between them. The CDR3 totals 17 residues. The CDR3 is CASSPTTRMVRNTEAFF. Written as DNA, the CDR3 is TGTGCCAGCTCACCGACGACACGCATGGTTCGGAACACTGAAGCTTTCTTT.

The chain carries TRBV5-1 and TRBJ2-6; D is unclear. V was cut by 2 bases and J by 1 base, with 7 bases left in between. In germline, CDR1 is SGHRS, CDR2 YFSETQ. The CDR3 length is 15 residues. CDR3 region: CASSLPSSGANVLTF. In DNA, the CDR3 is TGCGCCAGCAGCTTACCCTCGTCTGGGGCCAACGTCCTGACTTTC.

The CDR3 loop reads CASSLTVLNSNQPQHF. CDR3 nucleotide sequence: TGTGCCAGTAGTCTTACGGTCTTAAATAGCAATCAGCCCCAGCATTTT. The rearrangement joins TRBV19 to TRBJ1-5; D remains unclear. Germline CDR1 LNHDA, CDR2 SQIVND (reference sequence). Trimming removed 5 bases at V and 0 bases at J, with 14 bases between. The CDR3 loop spans 16 amino acids.

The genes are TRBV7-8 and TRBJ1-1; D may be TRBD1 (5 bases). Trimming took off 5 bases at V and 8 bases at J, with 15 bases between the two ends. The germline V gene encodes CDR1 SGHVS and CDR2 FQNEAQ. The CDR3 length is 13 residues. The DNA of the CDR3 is TGTGCCAGCAGCAAGACAGTACGGGGCGAAGCTTTCTTT. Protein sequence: CASSKTVRGEAFF. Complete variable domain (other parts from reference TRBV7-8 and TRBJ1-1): GAGVSQSPRYKVAKRGQDVALRCDPISGHVSLFWYQQALGQGPEFLTYFQNEAQLDKSGLPSDRFFAERPEGSVSTLKIQRTQQEDSAVYLCASSKTVRGEAFFGQGTRLTVV.

The CDR3 DNA follows: TGTGCCAGCAGTGAAAGACTAGCGGGAGTAGGGGAGCAGTACTTC. It yields the protein CASSERLAGVGEQYF. J is TRBJ2-7 and V is TRBV2, with TRBD2 matching over 12 bases. V lost 2 bases and J lost 7; bases outside the gene matches: 6. In germline, CDR1 is SNHLY, CDR2 FYNNEI. This CDR3 comprises 15 residues.

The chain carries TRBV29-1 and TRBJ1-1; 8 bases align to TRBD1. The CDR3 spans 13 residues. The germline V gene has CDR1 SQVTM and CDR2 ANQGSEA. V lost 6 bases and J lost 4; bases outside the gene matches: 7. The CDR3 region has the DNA TGCAGCGTGGGGAACAGGGGGAGCACTGAAGCTTTCTTT. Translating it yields CSVGNRGSTEAFF.

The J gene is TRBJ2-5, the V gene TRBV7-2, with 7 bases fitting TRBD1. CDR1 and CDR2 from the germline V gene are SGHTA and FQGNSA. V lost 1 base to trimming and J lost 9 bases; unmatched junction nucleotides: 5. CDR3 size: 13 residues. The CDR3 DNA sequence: TGTGCCAGCAGCTTAGTGGGGGACAGCGCCCAGTACTTC. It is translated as CASSLVGDSAQYF.

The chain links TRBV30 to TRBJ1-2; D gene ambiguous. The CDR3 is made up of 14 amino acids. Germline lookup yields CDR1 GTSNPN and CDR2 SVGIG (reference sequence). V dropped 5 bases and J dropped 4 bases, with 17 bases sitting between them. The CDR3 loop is CAWAPSPSGYGYTF. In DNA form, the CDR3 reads TGTGCCTGGGCCCCAAGCCCATCCGGCTATGGCTACACCTTC.

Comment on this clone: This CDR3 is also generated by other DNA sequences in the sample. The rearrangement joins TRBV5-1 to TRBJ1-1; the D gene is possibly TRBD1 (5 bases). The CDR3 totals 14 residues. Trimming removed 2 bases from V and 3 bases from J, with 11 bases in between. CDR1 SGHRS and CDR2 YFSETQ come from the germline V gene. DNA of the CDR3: TGCGCCAGCAGCTTCCAGGGAGGAGACACTGAAGCTTTCTTT. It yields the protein CASSFQGGDTEAFF. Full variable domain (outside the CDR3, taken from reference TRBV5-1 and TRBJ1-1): KAGVTQTPRYLIKTRGQQVTLSCSPISGHRSVSWYQQTPGQGLQFLFEYFSETQRNKGNFPGRFSGRQFSNSRSEMNVSTLELGDSALYLCASSFQGGDTEAFFGQGTRLTVV.

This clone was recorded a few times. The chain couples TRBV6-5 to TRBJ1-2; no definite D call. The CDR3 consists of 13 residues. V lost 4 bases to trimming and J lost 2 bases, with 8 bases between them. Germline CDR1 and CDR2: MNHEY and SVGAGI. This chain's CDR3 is CASSSNLNYGYTF. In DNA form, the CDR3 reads TGTGCCAGCAGTTCCAACTTGAACTATGGCTACACCTTC.

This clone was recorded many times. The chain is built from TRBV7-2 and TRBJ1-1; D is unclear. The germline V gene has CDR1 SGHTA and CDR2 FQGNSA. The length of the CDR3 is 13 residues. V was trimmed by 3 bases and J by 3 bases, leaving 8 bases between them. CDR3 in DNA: TGTGCCAGCAGCTTCCAACCGTACACTGAAGCTTTCTTT. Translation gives CASSFQPYTEAFF. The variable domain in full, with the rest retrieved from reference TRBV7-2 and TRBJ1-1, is GAGVSQSPSNKVTEKGKDVELRCDPISGHTALYWYRQSLGQGLEFLIYFQGNSAPDKSGLPSDRFSAERTGGSVSTLTIQRTQQEDSAVYLCASSFQPYTEAFFGQGTRLTVV.

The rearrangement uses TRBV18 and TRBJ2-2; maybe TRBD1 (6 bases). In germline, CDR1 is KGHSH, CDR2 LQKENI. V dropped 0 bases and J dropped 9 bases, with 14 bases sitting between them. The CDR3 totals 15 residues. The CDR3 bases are TGTGCCAGCTCACCACCCCGGGACACCCCAAGGGAGCTGTTTTTT. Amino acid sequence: CASSPPRDTPRELFF.

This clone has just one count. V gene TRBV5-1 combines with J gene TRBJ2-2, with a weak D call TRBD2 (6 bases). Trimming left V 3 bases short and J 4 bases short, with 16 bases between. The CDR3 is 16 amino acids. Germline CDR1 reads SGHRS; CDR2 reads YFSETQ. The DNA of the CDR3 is TGCGCCAGCAGCTGGCCGGGCGGGATACCCACCGGGGAGCTGTTTTTT. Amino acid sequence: CASSWPGGIPTGELFF.

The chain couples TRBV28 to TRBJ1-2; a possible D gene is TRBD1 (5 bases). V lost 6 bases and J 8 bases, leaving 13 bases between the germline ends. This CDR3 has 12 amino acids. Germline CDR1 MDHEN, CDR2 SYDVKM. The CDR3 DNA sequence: TGTGCCAGCAGCCTCCCGGGGGTAGGCTACACCTTC. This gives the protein CASSLPGVGYTF.

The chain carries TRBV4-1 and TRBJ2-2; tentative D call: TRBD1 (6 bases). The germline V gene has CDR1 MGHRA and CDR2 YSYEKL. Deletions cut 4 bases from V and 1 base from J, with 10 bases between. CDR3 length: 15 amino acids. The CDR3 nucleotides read TGCGCCAGCAGCCTTCGGACAGAGAACACCGGGGAGCTGTTTTTT. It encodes CASSLRTENTGELFF.

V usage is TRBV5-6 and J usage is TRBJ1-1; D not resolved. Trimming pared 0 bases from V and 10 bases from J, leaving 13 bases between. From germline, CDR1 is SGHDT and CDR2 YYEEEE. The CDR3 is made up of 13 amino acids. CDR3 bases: TGTGCCAGCAGCTTGGCGGGCGGAATGGGAGCTTTCTTT. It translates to CASSLAGGMGAFF.

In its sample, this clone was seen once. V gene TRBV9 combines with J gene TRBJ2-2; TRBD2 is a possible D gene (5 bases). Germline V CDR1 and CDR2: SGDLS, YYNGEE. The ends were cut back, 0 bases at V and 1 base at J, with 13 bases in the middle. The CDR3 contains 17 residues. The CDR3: CASSVDPGSENTGELFF. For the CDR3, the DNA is TGTGCCAGCAGCGTAGACCCCGGTAGCGAGAACACCGGGGAGCTGTTTTTT.

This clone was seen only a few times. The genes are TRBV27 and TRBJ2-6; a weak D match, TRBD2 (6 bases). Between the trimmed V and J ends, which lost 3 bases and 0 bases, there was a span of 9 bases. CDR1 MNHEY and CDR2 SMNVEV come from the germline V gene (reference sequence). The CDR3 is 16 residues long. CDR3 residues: CASSLGLTSGANVLTF. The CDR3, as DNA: TGTGCCAGCAGTTTGGGACTGACCTCTGGGGCCAACGTCCTGACTTTC.

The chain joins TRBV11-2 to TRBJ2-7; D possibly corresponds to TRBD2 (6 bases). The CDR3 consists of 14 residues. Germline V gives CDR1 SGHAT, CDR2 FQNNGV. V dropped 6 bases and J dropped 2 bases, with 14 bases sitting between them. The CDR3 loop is CASRGWRGTYEQYF. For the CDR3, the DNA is TGTGCCAGCAGGGGGTGGCGGGGTACCTACGAGCAGTACTTC. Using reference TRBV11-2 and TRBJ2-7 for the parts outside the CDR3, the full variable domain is EAGVAQSPRYKIIEKRQSVAFWCNPISGHATLYWYQQILGQGPKLLIQFQNNGVVDDSQLPKDRFSAERLKGVDSTLKIQPAKLEDSAVYLCASRGWRGTYEQYFGPGTRLTVT.

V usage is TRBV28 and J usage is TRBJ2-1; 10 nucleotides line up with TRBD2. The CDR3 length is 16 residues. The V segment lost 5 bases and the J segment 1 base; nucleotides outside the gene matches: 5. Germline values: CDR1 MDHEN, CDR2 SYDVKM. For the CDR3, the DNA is TGTGCCAGCAGTCCCCCGGGACTAGCGTCCTACAATGAGCAGTTCTTC. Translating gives CASSPPGLASYNEQFF. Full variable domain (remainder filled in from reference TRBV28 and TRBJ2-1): DVKVTQSSRYLVKRTGEKVFLECVQDMDHENMFWYRQDPGLGLRLIYFSYDVKMKEKGDIPEGYSVSREKKERFSLILESASTNQTSMYLCASSPPGLASYNEQFFGPGTRLTVL.

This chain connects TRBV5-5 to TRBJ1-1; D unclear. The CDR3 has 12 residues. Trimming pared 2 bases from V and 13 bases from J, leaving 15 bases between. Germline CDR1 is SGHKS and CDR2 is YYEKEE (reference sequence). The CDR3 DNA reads TGTGCCAGCAGCTTCATGGGTGAGAAAGTTTTCTTT. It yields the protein CASSFMGEKVFF.

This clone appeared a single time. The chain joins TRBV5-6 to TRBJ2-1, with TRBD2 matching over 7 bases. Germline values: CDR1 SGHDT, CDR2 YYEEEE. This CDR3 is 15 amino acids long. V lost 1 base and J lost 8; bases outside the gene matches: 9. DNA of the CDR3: TGTGCCAGCAGCTTGAGGGGCGGGAGTCGCGATGAGCAGTTCTTC. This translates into CASSLRGGSRDEQFF.

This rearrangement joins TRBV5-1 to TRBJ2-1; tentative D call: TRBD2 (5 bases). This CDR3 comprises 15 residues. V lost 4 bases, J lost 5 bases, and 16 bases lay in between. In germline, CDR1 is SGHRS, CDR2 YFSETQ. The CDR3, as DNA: TGCGCCAGCAGCATCGGACTCCAAAACAACAATGAGCAGTTCTTC. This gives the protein CASSIGLQNNNEQFF.

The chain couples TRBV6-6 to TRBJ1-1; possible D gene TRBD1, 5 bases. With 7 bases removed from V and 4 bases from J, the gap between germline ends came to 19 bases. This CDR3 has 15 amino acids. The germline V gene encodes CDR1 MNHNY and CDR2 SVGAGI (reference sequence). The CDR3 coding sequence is TGTGCCAGCAACATCCGGGGGGGAGAGGGCACTGAAGCTTTCTTT. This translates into CASNIRGGEGTEAFF.

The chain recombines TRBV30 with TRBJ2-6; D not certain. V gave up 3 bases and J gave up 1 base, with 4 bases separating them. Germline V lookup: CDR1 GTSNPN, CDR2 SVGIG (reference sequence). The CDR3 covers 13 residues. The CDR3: CAWSRSGANVLTF. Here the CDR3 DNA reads TGTGCCTGGAGCCGTTCTGGGGCCAACGTCCTGACTTTC.